The present T cell receptor beta chain was sequenced within a study of OX40 agonist ivuxolimab in advanced cancers. The germline gives CDR1 SGHNT, CDR2 YENEEA. Trimming stripped 5 bases from V and 0 bases from J, with 13 bases between. CDR3 size: 16 residues. Study-wide results and limits: Mean expanded clone counts were higher in CD8+ than CD4+ T cells. Some nonresponders likewise displayed low normalized T-cell clonal expansion. Still undetermined is the antigen specificity of the expanded peripheral T cells.

Assay used: immunoSEQ multiplex PCR; TCRdb lists only in-frame clones, some missing. The sample contains 43,000 or so clones, approximately 90% of which appear only once. A word on this clone: What it binds is not known.

The sequence derives from an adult with an advanced solid tumor such as melanoma, head and neck, liver or kidney cancer. The V and J genes are TRBV11-3 and TRBJ2-2; D possibly corresponds to TRBD1 (6 bases). The sequences come from CD4+ or CD8+ T cells sorted from blood, collected in a trial of the OX40 agonist ivuxolimab. CDR3 coding DNA: TGTGCCAGCAGCCCAGGGGTCAGAGCGAACACCGGGGAGCTGTTTTTT. It codes for CASSPGVRANTGELFF.